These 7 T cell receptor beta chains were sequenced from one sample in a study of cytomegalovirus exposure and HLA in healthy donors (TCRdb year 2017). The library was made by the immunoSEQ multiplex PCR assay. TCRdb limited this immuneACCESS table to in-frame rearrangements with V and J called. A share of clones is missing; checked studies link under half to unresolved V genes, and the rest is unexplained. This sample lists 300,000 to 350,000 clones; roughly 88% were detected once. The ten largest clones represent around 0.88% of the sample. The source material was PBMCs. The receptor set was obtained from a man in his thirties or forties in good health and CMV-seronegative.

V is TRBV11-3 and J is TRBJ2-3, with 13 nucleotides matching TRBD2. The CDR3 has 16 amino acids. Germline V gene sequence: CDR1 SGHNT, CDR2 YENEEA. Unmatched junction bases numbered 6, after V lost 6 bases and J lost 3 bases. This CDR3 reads CASSTTTSGGTDTQYF. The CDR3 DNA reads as TGTGCCAGCAGTACGACGACTAGCGGGGGGACAGATACGCAGTATTTT.

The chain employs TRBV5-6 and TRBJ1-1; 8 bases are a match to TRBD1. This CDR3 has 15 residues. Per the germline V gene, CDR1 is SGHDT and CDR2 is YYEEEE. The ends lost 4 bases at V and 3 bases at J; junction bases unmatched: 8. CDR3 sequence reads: CASSGGTGRYTEAFF. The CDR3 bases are TGTGCCAGCAGCGGGGGGACAGGTCGGTACACTGAAGCTTTCTTT.

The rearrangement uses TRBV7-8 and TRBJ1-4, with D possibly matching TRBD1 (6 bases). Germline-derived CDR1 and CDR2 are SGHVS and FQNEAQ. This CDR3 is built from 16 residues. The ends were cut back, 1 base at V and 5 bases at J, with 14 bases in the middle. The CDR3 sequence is CASSLVRPGANEKLFF. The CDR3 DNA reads TGTGCCAGCAGCTTAGTACGGCCAGGGGCGAATGAAAAACTGTTTTTT.

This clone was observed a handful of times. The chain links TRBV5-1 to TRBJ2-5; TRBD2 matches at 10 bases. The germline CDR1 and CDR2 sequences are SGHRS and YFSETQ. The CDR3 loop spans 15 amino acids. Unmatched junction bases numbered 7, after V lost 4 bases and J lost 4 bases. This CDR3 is CASSPERGGRETQYF. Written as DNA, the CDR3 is TGCGCCAGCAGCCCCGAGCGGGGGGGACGAGAGACCCAGTACTTC.

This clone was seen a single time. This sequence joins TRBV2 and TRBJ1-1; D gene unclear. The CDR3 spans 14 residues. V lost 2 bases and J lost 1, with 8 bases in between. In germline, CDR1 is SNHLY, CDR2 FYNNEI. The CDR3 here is CASSEQAGNTEAFF. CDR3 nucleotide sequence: TGTGCCAGCAGTGAACAGGCAGGGAACACTGAAGCTTTCTTT.

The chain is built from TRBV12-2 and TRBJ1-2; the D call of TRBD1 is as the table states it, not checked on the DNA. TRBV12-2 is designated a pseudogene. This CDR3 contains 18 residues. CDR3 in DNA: TGTGCAAGTCGCTTAGTAGCTCTGGTGAGGGGGCGCAACTATGGCTACACCTTC. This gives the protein CASRLVALVRGRNYGYTF.

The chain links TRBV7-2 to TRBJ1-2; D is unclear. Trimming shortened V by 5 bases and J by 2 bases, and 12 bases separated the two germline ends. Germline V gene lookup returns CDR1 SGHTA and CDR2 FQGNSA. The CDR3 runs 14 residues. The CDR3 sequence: CASSPQEGNYGYTF. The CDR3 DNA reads TGTGCCAGCAGCCCCCAGGAGGGCAACTATGGCTACACCTTC. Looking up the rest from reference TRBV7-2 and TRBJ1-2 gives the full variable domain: GAGVSQSPSNKVTEKGKDVELRCDPISGHTALYWYRQSLGQGLEFLIYFQGNSAPDKSGLPSDRFSAERTGGSVSTLTIQRTQQEDSAVYLCASSPQEGNYGYTFGSGTRLTVV.